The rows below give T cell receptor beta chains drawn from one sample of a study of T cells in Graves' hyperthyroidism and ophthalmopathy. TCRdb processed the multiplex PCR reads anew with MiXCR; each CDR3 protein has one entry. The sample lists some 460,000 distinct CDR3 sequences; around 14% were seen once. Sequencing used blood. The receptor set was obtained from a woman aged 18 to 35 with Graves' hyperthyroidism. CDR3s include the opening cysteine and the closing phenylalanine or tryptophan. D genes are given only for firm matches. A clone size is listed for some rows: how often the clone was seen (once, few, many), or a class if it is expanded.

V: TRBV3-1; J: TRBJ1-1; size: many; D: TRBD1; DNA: TGTGCCAGCAGCCAAATGGACAGGGCCACTGAAGCTTTCTTT; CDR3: CASSQMDRATEAFF
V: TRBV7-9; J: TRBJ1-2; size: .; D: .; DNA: TGTGCCACTTCGCGGGGAGACTATGGCTACATCTTC; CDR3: CATSRGDYGYIF
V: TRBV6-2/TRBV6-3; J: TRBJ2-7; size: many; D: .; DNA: TGTGCCAGCAGTTACTCGATCGGGGGATCCTACGAGCAGTACTTC; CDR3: CASSYSIGGSYEQYF
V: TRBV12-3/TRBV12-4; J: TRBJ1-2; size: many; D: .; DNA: TGTGCCAGCAGTTTTATGTTGTCCCTATCCCAAGATGGCTACACCTTC; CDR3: CASSFMLSLSQDGYTF
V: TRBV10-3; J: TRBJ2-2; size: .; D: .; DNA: TGTGCCATCAGGAGACAGGACAGCACCGGGGAGCTGTTTTTT; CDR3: CAIRRQDSTGELFF
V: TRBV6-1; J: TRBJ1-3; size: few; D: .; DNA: TGTGCCAGCAGCTCCAAGGGGCCAGACTCTGGAAACACCACATATTTT; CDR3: CASSSKGPDSGNTTYF
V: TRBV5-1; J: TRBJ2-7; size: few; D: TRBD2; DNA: TGCGCCAGCAGGGAAGCGGGGACCTACGAGCAGTACTTC; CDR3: CASREAGTYEQYF
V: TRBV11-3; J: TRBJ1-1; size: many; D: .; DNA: TGTGCCAGCAGCTTAGGATCTGAAGCTTTCTTT; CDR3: CASSLGSEAFF
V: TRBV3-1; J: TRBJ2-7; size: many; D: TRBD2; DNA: TGTGCCAGCAGCCAAGATGGACTAGCGGGAGGCTACTACGAGCAGTACTTC; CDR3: CASSQDGLAGGYYEQYF
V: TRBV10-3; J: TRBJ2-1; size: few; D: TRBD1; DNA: TGTGCCACCAGCTCAGACAGGGTTGTCAATGAGCAGTTCTTC; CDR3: CATSSDRVVNEQFF
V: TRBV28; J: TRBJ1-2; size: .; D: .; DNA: TGTGCCAGCAGTTTTAGGGCGAGTGGCTACACCTTC; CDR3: CASSFRASGYTF
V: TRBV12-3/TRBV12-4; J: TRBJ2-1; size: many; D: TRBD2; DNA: TGTGCCAGCAGTCTACTAGCGGGAGGGAGGACCTCACGAGAGCAGTTCTTC; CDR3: CASSLLAGGRTSREQFF
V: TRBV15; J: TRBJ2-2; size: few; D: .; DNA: TGTGCCACCAGCGAGATGGCGGGGAATTTACGGGAGCTGTTTTTT; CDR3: CATSEMAGNLRELFF
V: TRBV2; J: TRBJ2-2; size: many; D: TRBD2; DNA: TGTGCCAGCAGCCTAATCTCAGCGGGAGACACCGGGGAGCTGTTTTTT; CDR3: CASSLISAGDTGELFF
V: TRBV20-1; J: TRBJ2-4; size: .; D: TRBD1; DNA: TGCAGTGCTACGATCCGGACAGGGAAAAACATTCAGTACTTC; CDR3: CSATIRTGKNIQYF
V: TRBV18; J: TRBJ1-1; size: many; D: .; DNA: TGTGCCAGCTCACCAACCGGGATTGGCACTGAAGCTTTCTTT; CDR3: CASSPTGIGTEAFF
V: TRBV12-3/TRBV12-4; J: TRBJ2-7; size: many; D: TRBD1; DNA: TGTGCCAGCAGTTTAGGGGGACAGGGGTTATACGAGCAGTACTTC; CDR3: CASSLGGQGLYEQYF
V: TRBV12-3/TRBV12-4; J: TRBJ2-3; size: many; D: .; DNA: TGTGCCAGCACCTTGGGCCCAGCCCCAGATACGCAGTATTTT; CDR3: CASTLGPAPDTQYF
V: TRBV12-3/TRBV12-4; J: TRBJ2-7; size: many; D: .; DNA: TGTGCCAGCAGTTTAGGGGACGGTCCCTACGAGCAGTACTTC; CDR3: CASSLGDGPYEQYF
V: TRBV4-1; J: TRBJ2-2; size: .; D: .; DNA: TGCGCCAGCAGCCAAGTAGGGCGGGGGCGCTCGGCCGGGGAGCTGTTTTTT; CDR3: CASSQVGRGRSAGELFF
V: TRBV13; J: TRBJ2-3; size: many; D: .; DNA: TGTGCCAGCAAGGCGGTCTCAAGCACAGATACGCAGTATTTT; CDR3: CASKAVSSTDTQYF
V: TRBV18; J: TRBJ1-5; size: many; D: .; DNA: TGTGCCAGCTCACCACAGGGAGACAATCAGCCCCAGCATTTT; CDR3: CASSPQGDNQPQHF
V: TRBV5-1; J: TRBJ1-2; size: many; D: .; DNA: TGCGCCAGCAGCTTGGTAGTACGTGGGCTTGGCTACACCTTC; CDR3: CASSLVVRGLGYTF
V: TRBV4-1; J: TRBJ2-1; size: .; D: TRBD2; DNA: TGCGCCAGCAGCCAAGGAAGCAGCGGGAAGTTCTTC; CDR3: CASSQGSSGKFF
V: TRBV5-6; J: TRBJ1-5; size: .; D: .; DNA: TGTGCCAGCCCTGGTGAGGGAAGAGAACGGCTACTAAATTATAGCAATCAGCCCCAGCATTTT; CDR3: CASPGEGRERLLNYSNQPQHF
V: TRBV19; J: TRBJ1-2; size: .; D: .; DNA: TGTGCCAGTAGTAAGACCGACAGGCGGTCTCTACCATATGGCTACACCTTC; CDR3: CASSKTDRRSLPYGYTF
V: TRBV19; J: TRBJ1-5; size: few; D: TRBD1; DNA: TGTGCCAGTAGTATCAGACAGGGAAGGAAGTACAATCAGCCCCAGCATTTT; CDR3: CASSIRQGRKYNQPQHF
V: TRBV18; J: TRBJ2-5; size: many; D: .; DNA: TGTGCCAGCTCAGAGAGACCGTCGGAGACCCAGTACTTC; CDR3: CASSERPSETQYF
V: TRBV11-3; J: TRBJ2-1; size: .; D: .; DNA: TGTGCCAGCAGCTTAGTTAGCCAGTACAATGAGCAGTTCTTC; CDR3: CASSLVSQYNEQFF
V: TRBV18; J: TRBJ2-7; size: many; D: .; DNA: TGTGCCAGCTCACCGCCCGGGGTCCCCTACGAGCAGTACTTC; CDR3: CASSPPGVPYEQYF
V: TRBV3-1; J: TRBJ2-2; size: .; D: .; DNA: TGTGCCAGCGGCCAAGCTAAGGCCGCGAACACCGGGGAGCTGTTTTTT; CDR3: CASGQAKAANTGELFF
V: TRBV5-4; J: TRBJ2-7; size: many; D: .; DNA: TGTGCCAGCAGCCGGGGGGACACAGCCCTAACGGGACTTCTCGAGCAGTACTTC; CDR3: CASSRGDTALTGLLEQYF
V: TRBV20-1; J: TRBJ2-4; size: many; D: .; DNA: TGCAGTGCCACCAATCCAGGAGCGAGAGCCAAAAACATTCAGTACTTC; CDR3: CSATNPGARAKNIQYF
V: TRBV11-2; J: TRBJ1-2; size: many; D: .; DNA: TGTGCCAGCAGCTTAGATCCACGGGACTATGGCTACACCTTC; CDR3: CASSLDPRDYGYTF
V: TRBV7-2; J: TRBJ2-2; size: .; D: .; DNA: TGTGCCAGCAGCTTAGCCGGGTTTAGCGGGGAGCTGTTTTTT; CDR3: CASSLAGFSGELFF
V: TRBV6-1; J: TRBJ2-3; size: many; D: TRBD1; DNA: TGTGCCAGCCAGGACAGGGGGCGCGATACGCAGTATTTT; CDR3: CASQDRGRDTQYF
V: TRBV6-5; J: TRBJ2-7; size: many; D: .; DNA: TGTGCCAGCAGTTACCGAACTAGCTCGGTCTACGAGCAGTACTTC; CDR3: CASSYRTSSVYEQYF
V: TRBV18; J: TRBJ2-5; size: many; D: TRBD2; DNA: TGTGCCAGCTCACCAGCTAGCGGGGTTCAAGAGACCCAGTACTTC; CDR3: CASSPASGVQETQYF
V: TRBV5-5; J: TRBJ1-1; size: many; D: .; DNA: TGTGCCAGCAGCATTGGAGAAATGCCCCTGGCCACTGAAGCTTTCTTT; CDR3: CASSIGEMPLATEAFF
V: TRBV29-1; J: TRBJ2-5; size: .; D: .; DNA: TGCAGCGTTGACAGAGGGAGTGGGTGGCAAGAGACCCAGTACTTC; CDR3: CSVDRGSGWQETQYF
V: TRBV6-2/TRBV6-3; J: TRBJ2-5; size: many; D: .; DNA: TGTGCCAGCAGTTACTCGATGGGTGGCCAGTACTTC; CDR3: CASSYSMGGQYF
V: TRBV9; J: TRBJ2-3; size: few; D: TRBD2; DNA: TGTGCCAGCAGCGTAGGCGGGGGAGGGGCAGATACGCAGTATTTT; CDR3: CASSVGGGGADTQYF
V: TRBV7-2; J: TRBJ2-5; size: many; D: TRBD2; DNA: TGTGCCAGCAGCCTAAGCGGGGGGGCCGGGGAGACCCAGTACTTC; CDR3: CASSLSGGAGETQYF
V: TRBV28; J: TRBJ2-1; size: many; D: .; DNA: TGTGCCAGCAGTTTTCCCCGGGGCGATGAGCAGTTCTTC; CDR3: CASSFPRGDEQFF
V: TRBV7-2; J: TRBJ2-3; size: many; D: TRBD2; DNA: TGTGCCAGCAGCCCACTAGCGGGATTCACAGATACGCAGTATTTT; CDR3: CASSPLAGFTDTQYF
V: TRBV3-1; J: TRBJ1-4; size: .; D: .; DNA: TGTGCCAGCAGCCAAGAGATAGCAACTAATGAAAAACTGTTTTTT; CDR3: CASSQEIATNEKLFF
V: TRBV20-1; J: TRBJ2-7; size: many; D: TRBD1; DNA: TGCAGTGCCCGGGGACAGGTCGACTACGAGCAGTACTTC; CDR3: CSARGQVDYEQYF
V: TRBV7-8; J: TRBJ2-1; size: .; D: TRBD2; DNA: TGTGCCAGCAGCTTAACTCCGGGACTAGCGGGGTTGCTGAGCTCCTACAATGAGCAGTTCTTC; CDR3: CASSLTPGLAGLLSSYNEQFF
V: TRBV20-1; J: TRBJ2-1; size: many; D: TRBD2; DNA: TGCAGTCATCTAGGGACTAGCGGGAGTTGGGAGCAGTTCTTC; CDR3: CSHLGTSGSWEQFF
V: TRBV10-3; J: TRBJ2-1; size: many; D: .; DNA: TGTGCCATCATGGCGGTAGATGAGCAGTTCTTC; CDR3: CAIMAVDEQFF
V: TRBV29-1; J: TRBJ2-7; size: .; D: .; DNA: TGCAGCGTGAGGATAGCGTACGAGCAGTACTTC; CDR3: CSVRIAYEQYF
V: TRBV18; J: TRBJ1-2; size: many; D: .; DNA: TGTGCCAGCTCACCTCAAGGAAAGGGCTATGGCTACACCTTC; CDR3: CASSPQGKGYGYTF
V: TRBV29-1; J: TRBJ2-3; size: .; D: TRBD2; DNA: TGCAGCGCCGAGACTAGCGAAGTAAAAGATACGCAGTATTTT; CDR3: CSAETSEVKDTQYF
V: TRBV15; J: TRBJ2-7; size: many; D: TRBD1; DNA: TGTGCCACCAGCGTGGGGACAGGGTTCCACGAGCAGTACTTC; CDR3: CATSVGTGFHEQYF
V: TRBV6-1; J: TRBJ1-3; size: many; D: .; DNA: TGTGCCAGCAGTGAAGTGGGGTGGAGAAACACCATATATTTT; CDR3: CASSEVGWRNTIYF
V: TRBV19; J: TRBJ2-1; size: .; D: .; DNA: TGTGCCAGTAGTATGGCGGCACTGGGCAATGAGCAGTTCTTC; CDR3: CASSMAALGNEQFF
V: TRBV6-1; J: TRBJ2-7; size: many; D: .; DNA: TGTGCCAGCAGAAAGGCGGGGGCCCCCGCCAACGAGCAGTACTTC; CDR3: CASRKAGAPANEQYF
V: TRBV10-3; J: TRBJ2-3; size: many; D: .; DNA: TGTGCCATCAGTGCCCGATACAGGGTTCTCTTTACGCAGTATTTT; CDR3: CAISARYRVLFTQYF